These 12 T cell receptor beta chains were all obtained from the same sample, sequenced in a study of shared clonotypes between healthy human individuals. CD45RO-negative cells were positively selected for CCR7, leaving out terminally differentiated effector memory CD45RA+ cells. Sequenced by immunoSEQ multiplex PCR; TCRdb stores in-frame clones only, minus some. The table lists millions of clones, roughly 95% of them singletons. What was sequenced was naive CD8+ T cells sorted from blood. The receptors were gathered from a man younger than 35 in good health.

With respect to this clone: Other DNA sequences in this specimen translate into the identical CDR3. CDR3 in amino acids: CAWSYGTGAYEQYF. CDR3 DNA sequence: TGTGCCTGGAGTTATGGGACAGGGGCCTACGAGCAGTACTTC. The chain is built from TRBV30 and TRBJ2-7; 10 bases map to TRBD1. Germline V gene sequence: CDR1 GTSNPN, CDR2 SVGIG (reference sequence). V gave up 2 bases and J gave up 2 bases; unmatched junction bases: 3. The CDR3 totals 14 residues.

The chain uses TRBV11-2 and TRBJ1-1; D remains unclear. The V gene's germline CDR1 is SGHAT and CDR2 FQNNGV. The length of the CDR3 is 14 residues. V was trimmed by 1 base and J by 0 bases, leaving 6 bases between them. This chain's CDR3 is CASSLGHLNTEAFF. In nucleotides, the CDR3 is TGTGCCAGCAGCTTAGGACACCTGAACACTGAAGCTTTCTTT.

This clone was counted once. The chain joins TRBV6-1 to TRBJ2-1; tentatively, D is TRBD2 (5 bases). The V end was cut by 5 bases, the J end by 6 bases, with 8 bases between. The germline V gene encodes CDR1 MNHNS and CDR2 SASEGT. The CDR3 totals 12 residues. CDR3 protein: CASSSSTNEQFF. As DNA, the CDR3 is TGTGCCAGCAGTTCTAGCACCAATGAGCAGTTCTTC.

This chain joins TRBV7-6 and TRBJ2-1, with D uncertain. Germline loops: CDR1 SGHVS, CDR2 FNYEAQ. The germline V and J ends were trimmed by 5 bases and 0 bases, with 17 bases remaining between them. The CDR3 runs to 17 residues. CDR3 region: CASSLKVGWSSYNEQFF. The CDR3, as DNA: TGTGCCAGCAGCCTAAAGGTGGGCTGGAGCTCCTACAATGAGCAGTTCTTC.

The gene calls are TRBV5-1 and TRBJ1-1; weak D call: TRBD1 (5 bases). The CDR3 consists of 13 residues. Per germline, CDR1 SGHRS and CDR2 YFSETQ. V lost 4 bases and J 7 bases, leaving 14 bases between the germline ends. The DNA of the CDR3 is TGCGCCAGCAGCGCAACAGGTGAGCGTGAAGCTTTCTTT. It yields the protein CASSATGEREAFF.

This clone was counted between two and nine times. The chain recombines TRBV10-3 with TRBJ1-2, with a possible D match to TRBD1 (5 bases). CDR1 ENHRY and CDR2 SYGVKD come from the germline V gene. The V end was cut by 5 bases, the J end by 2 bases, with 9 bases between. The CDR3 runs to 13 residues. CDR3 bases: TGTGCCATCAGTCCGACAGTGAACTATGGCTACACCTTC. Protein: CAISPTVNYGYTF.

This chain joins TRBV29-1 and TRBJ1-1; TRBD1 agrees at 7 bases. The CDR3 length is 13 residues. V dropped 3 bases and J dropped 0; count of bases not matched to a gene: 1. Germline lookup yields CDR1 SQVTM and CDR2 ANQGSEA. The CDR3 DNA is TGCAGCGTTGACCAGGGGGTGAACACTGAAGCTTTCTTT. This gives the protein CSVDQGVNTEAFF.

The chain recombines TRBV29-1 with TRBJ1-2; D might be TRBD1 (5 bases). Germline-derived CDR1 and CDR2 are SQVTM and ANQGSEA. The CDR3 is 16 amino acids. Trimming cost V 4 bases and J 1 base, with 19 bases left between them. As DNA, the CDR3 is TGCAGCGTTGTGCCCGGGGAACAGGACTATAACTATGGCTACACCTTC. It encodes CSVVPGEQDYNYGYTF.

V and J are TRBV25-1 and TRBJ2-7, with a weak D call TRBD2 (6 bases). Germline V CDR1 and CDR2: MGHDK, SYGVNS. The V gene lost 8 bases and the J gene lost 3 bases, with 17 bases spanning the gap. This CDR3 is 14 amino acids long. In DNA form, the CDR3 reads TGTGCCAGCGCCGGGAGAGCCCCCAACTACGAGCAGTACTTC. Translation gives CASAGRAPNYEQYF.

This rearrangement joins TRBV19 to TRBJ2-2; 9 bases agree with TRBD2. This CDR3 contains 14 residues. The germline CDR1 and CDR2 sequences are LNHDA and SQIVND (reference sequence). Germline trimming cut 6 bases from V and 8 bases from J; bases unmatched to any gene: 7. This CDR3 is CASSLSGGIGELFF. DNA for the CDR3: TGTGCCAGTAGCCTTAGCGGGGGCATTGGGGAGCTGTTTTTT.

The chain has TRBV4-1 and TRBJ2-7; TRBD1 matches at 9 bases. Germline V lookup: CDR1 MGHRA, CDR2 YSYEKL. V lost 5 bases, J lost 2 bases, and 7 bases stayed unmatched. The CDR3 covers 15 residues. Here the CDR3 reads CASSFGQGSAYEQYF. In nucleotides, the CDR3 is TGCGCCAGCAGCTTTGGACAGGGGAGCGCCTACGAGCAGTACTTC.

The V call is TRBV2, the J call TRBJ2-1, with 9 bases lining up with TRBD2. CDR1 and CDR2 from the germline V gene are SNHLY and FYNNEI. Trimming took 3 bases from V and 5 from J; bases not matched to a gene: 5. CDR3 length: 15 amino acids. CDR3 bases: TGTGCCAGCAGTGAGGCGGGGGGGCCTAACAATGAGCAGTTCTTC. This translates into CASSEAGGPNNEQFF.